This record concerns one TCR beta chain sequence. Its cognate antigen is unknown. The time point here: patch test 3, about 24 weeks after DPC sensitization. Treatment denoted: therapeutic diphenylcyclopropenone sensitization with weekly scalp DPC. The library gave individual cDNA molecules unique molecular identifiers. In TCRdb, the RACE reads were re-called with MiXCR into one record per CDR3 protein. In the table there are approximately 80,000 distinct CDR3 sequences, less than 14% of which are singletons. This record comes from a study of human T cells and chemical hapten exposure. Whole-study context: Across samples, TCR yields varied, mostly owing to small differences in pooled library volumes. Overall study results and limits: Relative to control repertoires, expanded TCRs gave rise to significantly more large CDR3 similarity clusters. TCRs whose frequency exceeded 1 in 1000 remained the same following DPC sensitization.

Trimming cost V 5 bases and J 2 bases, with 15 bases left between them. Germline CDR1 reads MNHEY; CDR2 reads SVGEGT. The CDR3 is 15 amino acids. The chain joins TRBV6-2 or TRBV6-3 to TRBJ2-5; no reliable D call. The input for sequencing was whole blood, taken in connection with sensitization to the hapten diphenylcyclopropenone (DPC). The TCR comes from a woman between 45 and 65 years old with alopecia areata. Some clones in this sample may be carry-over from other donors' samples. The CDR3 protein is CASSPRRESQETQYF. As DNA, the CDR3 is TGTGCCAGCAGTCCCCGGCGAGAATCGCAAGAGACCCAGTACTTC.